Listed here are 8 T cell receptor beta chains from one sample, sequenced in a study of spatial heterogeneity in lung cancer. TCRdb ran MiXCR on the 5' RACE reads and lists one entry per CDR3 protein. This sample has under 150,000 distinct CDR3 sequences, with 11% found just once. Time point in this sample: blood at routine non-recurrence follow-up after resection. The source was PBMCs, collected at follow-up. The receptor set was obtained from a female donor with early-stage non-small cell lung cancer.

This clonotype was found many times. The chain employs TRBV4-3 and TRBJ1-2; 7 bases align to TRBD1. The CDR3 has 12 amino acids. Germline V gene lookup returns CDR1 LGHNA and CDR2 YSLEER. The ends lost 8 bases at V and 6 bases at J; junction bases unmatched: 6. The CDR3 DNA reads as TGCGCCAGCGGGTACAGGGGCCATGGCTACACCTTC. Translating gives CASGYRGHGYTF.

In this sample, this clonotype turned up many times. The V and J genes are TRBV7-9 and TRBJ2-5, with D uncertain. The CDR3 spans 13 residues. CDR1 is SEHNR, CDR2 FQNEAQ, per germline (reference sequence). V lost 3 bases, J lost 2 bases, and 7 bases lay in between. The CDR3 nucleotides read TGTGCCAGCAGCTTGCGAAATCAAGAGACCCAGTACTTC. Its translation is CASSLRNQETQYF.

This clonotype was picked up many times. The V and J genes are TRBV29-1 and TRBJ2-1; 12 bases are a match to TRBD2. The CDR3 extends over 13 amino acids. Germline values: CDR1 SQVTM, CDR2 ANQGSEA. J gave up 5 bases and V 4 bases, and 0 bases lay outside the gene matches. CDR3 sequence reads: CSVGTSGNNEQFF. Here the CDR3 DNA reads TGCAGCGTTGGGACTAGCGGGAACAATGAGCAGTTCTTC.

This chain joins TRBV30 and TRBJ2-1, with D uncertain. Germline V gene sequence: CDR1 GTSNPN, CDR2 SVGIG (reference sequence). V was cut by 6 bases and J by 6 bases, with 0 bases left in between. CDR3 length equals 8 residues. The CDR3 sequence is CACNEQFF. The CDR3, as DNA: TGTGCCTGCAATGAGCAGTTCTTC. The variable domain in full, completed from reference TRBV30 and TRBJ2-1, reads SQTIHQWPATLVQPVGSPLSLECTVEGTSNPNLYWYRQAAGRGLQLLFYSVGIGQISSEVPQNLSASRPQDRQFILSSKKLLLSDSGFYLCACNEQFFGPGTRLTVL.

The V and J genes are TRBV19 and TRBJ1-4, with 10 positions matching TRBD1. The CDR3 consists of 18 residues. V trimming: 6 bases; J trimming: 0 bases; junction bases outside the gene matches: 10. Germline V lookup: CDR1 LNHDA, CDR2 SQIVND (reference sequence). The CDR3 spells CASRSPPGTGATNEKLFF. DNA for the CDR3: TGTGCCAGTAGATCCCCCCCGGGGACAGGGGCAACTAATGAAAAACTGTTTTTT.

The V gene is TRBV29-1, the J gene TRBJ2-1; D might be TRBD1 (6 bases). With 1 base removed from V and 0 bases from J, the gap between germline ends came to 10 bases. Germline assignment: CDR1 SQVTM and CDR2 ANQGSEA. The CDR3 extends over 15 amino acids. CDR3 sequence (DNA): TGCAGCGTTGAAGGGGACACGAGCTCCTACAATGAGCAGTTCTTC. Amino acids: CSVEGDTSSYNEQFF.

This clonotype was seen a handful of times. The CDR3 nucleotides are TGTGCCAGCAGCCTCGCCGGGACGTACTACGAGCAGTACTTC. Residues: CASSLAGTYYEQYF. The V call is TRBV12-3 or TRBV12-4, the J call TRBJ2-7; D assignment may be TRBD1 or TRBD2 (5 bases each). V was trimmed by 6 bases and J by 3 bases, leaving 15 bases between them. This CDR3 region has 14 residues.

In its sample, this clonotype was seen once. The rearrangement joins TRBV6-5 to TRBJ2-3; D unresolved. Trimming cost V 6 bases and J 6 bases, with 10 bases left between them. CDR3 length: 12 residues. Germline V gene data show CDR1 as MNHEY and CDR2 as SVGAGI. CDR3 sequence: CASRSPSDTQYF. The CDR3 bases are TGTGCCAGCAGGTCTCCGTCGGATACGCAGTATTTT.